These 13 T cell receptor beta chains came from one sample sequenced in a study of T cell changes during pregnancy in multiple sclerosis. Clones were read by immunoSEQ multiplex PCR, and TCRdb kept only the in-frame ones, dropping some. The sample carries around 50,000 clones, approximately 92% recorded once. Sequenced material: CD4+ T cells from peripheral blood mononuclear cells, taken after pregnancy. The receptors originated from a female donor with multiple sclerosis, enrolled in a pregnancy study.

The V gene is TRBV30, the J gene TRBJ2-1; weak D call: TRBD2 (7 bases). From germline, CDR1 is GTSNPN and CDR2 SVGIG (reference sequence). The ends were cut back, 0 bases at V and 6 bases at J, with 15 bases in the middle. The CDR3 is 15 amino acids. CDR3 in DNA: TGTGCCTGGAGTGTACTGGGGGGGGCCAGCAATGAGCAGTTCTTC. Translation gives CAWSVLGGASNEQFF.

The chain is built from TRBV19 and TRBJ2-2; a possible D gene is TRBD1 (5 bases). This CDR3 has 13 residues. CDR1 LNHDA and CDR2 SQIVND come from the germline V gene (reference sequence). With 7 bases removed from V and 1 base from J, the gap between germline ends came to 7 bases. CDR3: CASKGRNTGELFF. The CDR3 DNA follows: TGTGCCAGTAAGGGGCGGAACACCGGGGAGCTGTTTTTT.

The chain carries TRBV7-2 and TRBJ1-1, with no clear D. Per the germline V gene, CDR1 is SGHTA and CDR2 is FQGNSA. The CDR3 is 12 amino acids. Deletions cut 2 bases from V and 8 bases from J, with 9 bases between. The CDR3 DNA reads as TGTGCCAGCAGCTTAAATTTCCGGGAAGCTTTCTTT. Amino acids: CASSLNFREAFF.

V usage is TRBV19 and J usage is TRBJ1-4; 10 bases are a match to TRBD1. The CDR3 consists of 16 residues. Germline trimming cut 7 bases from V and 6 bases from J; bases unmatched to any gene: 11. Germline V gene sequence: CDR1 LNHDA, CDR2 SQIVND (reference sequence). The CDR3 is CASTGQGTLGDEKLFF. CDR3 in DNA: TGTGCCAGTACGGGACAGGGGACATTGGGCGATGAAAAACTGTTTTTT.

This sequence joins TRBV19 and TRBJ1-3; D uncertain. CDR1 and CDR2 from the germline V gene are LNHDA and SQIVND (reference sequence). The V end lost 4 bases, the J end lost 3 bases, and 13 bases lay between the germline ends. The CDR3 is 15 amino acids. CDR3 nucleotide sequence: TGTGCCAGTAGTAGGAGGAGTTCGGATGGAAACACCATATATTTT. This encodes CASSRRSSDGNTIYF.

The rearrangement links TRBV6-5 to TRBJ2-7; 8 bases line up with TRBD2. The germline gives CDR1 MNHEY, CDR2 SVGAGI. The CDR3 is made up of 15 amino acids. The ends lost 4 bases at V and 6 bases at J; junction bases unmatched: 11. Written as DNA, the CDR3 is TGTGCCAGCAGTTTCAAGGGAAGGGCGGGGGGCGAGCAGTACTTC. It codes for CASSFKGRAGGEQYF.

Worth noting for this clone: This same CDR3 is encoded by further DNA sequences in the sample. The chain links TRBV20-1 to TRBJ1-2; no clear D. CDR1 DFQATT and CDR2 SNEGSKA come from the germline V gene (reference sequence). This CDR3 region has 11 residues. The germline V and J ends were trimmed by 3 bases and 4 bases, with 6 bases remaining between them. CDR3 amino acids: CSASPGYGYTF. CDR3 nucleotides: TGCAGTGCTAGCCCCGGCTATGGCTACACCTTC.

This chain uses TRBV10-1 with TRBJ2-7; 8 nucleotides align to TRBD1. Germline V lookup: CDR1 WNHNN, CDR2 SYGVQD (reference sequence). The CDR3 is 16 amino acids. V gave up 0 bases and J gave up 6 bases; unmatched junction bases: 10. Here the CDR3 reads CASSESHGQGSSEQYF. DNA of the CDR3: TGCGCCAGCAGTGAGTCTCACGGACAGGGAAGCTCCGAGCAGTACTTC.

J is TRBJ2-5 and V is TRBV2, with TRBD2 matching 15 bases. The germline gives CDR1 SNHLY, CDR2 FYNNEI. This CDR3 contains 16 residues. J was trimmed by 5 bases and V by 4 bases; bases with no gene match: 5. The CDR3, as DNA: TGTGCCAGCAGTGCGACAGGACTAGCGGGGGGGGAGACCCAGTACTTC. Translating gives CASSATGLAGGETQYF.

V is TRBV7-9 and J is TRBJ2-2; no reliable D call. The CDR3 is 12 residues long. Trimming removed 5 bases at V and 6 bases at J, with 7 bases between. Germline CDR1 and CDR2: SEHNR and FQNEAQ (reference sequence). CDR3 nucleotide sequence: TGTGCCAGCAGCCACCCGGCCGGGGAGCTGTTTTTT. This codes for CASSHPAGELFF.

The chain employs TRBV19 and TRBJ2-3; D call uncertain. CDR3 length: 13 amino acids. V was clipped by 3 bases and J by 1 base, with 5 bases between them. Germline V CDR1 and CDR2: LNHDA, SQIVND (reference sequence). The CDR3: CASSIPGTDTQYF. CDR3 in DNA: TGTGCCAGTAGTATCCCAGGCACAGATACGCAGTATTTT. Combining the CDR3 with reference TRBV19 and TRBJ2-3 gives the whole variable domain DGGITQSPKYLFRKEGQNVTLSCEQNLNHDAMYWYRQDPGQGLRLIYYSQIVNDFQKGDIAEGYSVSREKKESFPLTVTSAQKNPTAFYLCASSIPGTDTQYFGPGTRLTVL.

This sequence joins TRBV6-5 and TRBJ2-7; D is possibly TRBD2 (7 bases). Germline lookup yields CDR1 MNHEY and CDR2 SVGAGI. V shed 0 bases and J shed 3 bases, with 12 bases lying between them. The CDR3 extends over 15 amino acids. The CDR3 bases are TGTGCCAGCAGTTACTCTGCGGGGGCGAACTACGAGCAGTACTTC. Translation: CASSYSAGANYEQYF.

The rearrangement joins TRBV19 to TRBJ1-5, with TRBD1 matching over 7 bases. Germline CDR1 is LNHDA and CDR2 is SQIVND (reference sequence). The junction had 11 bases not matched to a gene; V was cut back by 1 base and J by 8 bases. The CDR3 is 16 amino acids. CDR3: CASSIGPVGGKKPQHF. In nucleotides, the CDR3 is TGTGCCAGTAGTATAGGGCCGGTAGGGGGCAAAAAGCCCCAGCATTTT.